This T cell receptor beta chain was captured by sequencing in a study of identifying expanded T cells in peripheral blood (dated by TCRdb to the late 2010s). Turning to the overall study: Technical replicates were generated by sequencing separate aliquots of the same genomic DNA pool, and four replicates were compared pairwise.

During the collection period, no infections or other immune events were recorded for the healthy donors. Time-dependent variance in a beta-binomial model of T-cell clone differential abundance was calibrated using healthy-donor blood repertoires as a training cohort. The training cohort was composed of around ten healthy donors, 3 female and 7 male. Donor ages ranged from 29 to 64 years, with an average of roughly 40 years. Whole blood from each healthy donor was obtained from a commercial supplier and was collected at three time points around 2 weeks apart. For immunosequencing, genomic DNA was extracted from unsorted whole blood. V loses 1 base, J loses 1 base, and the germline ends lie 13 bases apart. As encoded in the germline V gene, CDR1 is LGHNA while CDR2 is YSLEER. The CDR3 runs 16 amino acids, cysteine and phenylalanine included. Solely the CDR3 DNA is kept, with 48 bases framed from the first base.

TCRbeta CDR3 regions were profiled with the immunoSEQ Assay using bias-controlled multiplex PCR amplification of genomic DNA. In the source study's methods: To quantify the absolute abundance of each unique TCRbeta CDR3 region, the sequences were collapsed and filtered. Differential abundance was tested with a binomial (Fisher-equivalent) model and with a beta-binomial model adding time-dependent variance fitted from healthy donors. Clones with fewer than 5 combined templates were removed, and a clone was called differentially abundant if the clone's Benjamini-Hochberg FDR was below 0.01. The form v = (b*log(k)+a)^2 was used to model beta-binomial variance as a function of total template count across the two samples. In TCRdb, the immuneACCESS table is reduced to in-frame sequences with V and J assigned. These tables do not hold every clone; where another copy was compared, an unresolved V gene accounts for under half, and the others remain unexplained. That table supplies the V and J calls and clone size; D and trimming were determined from the DNA. Counted in this sample were about 85,000 clones; 88% of them appeared once. The ten largest account for around 20% of the sample.

This clone showed up just once. Its antigen is unknown. Per-nucleotide qualities are absent, and no much larger clonotype sits a single base away. Points the paper makes about the study in general: Across all healthy-donor time intervals, the beta-binomial model significantly cut both the number of clones called differentially abundant and the false-positive rate. In all healthy donors, the variance in clone template counts between samples taken around 14 days apart rose significantly as total template count increased. The binomial model flagged roughly 1.2 differentially abundant clones between technical replicates but about 16 over roughly 2 weeks and over 18 over about four weeks. The authors expected that biological variance in healthy repertoires might rise further over much longer intervals, such as months to years.

The sequence was collected from a person aged 18-69 years in good health. In this chain, TRBV4-3 is recombined with TRBJ1-2; TRBD1 is perhaps the D gene, given 5 matching bases. The specimen sequenced was blood. Here the CDR3 is given as CASSQGPGLINYGYTF. The nucleotide sequence reads TGCGCCAGCAGCCAAGGTCCAGGGCTAATTAACTATGGCTACACCTTC.